The clone carrying this T cell receptor (beta chain) has only a few counts. V trimming: 5 bases; J trimming: 7 bases; junction bases outside the gene matches: 15. Looked up from germline, CDR1 is LNHDA and CDR2 is SQIVND (reference sequence). The CDR3 runs to 17 residues. These data belong to a study of shared clonotypes between healthy human individuals. Generated by immunoSEQ multiplex PCR, the TCRdb table keeps only in-frame clones and is missing some. This table holds hundreds of thousands of clones, roughly 70% found once. The sequence was obtained from a young woman in good health. The V and J genes are TRBV19 and TRBJ2-1; 9 bases are a match to TRBD2. The specimen was memory CD4+ T cells sorted from blood. This sample's subset: CD45RA-negative fraction. CDR3 sequence reads: CASSAAGGASGINEQFF. Written as DNA, the CDR3 is TGTGCCAGTAGTGCCGCCGGTGGGGCTAGCGGGATAAATGAGCAGTTCTTC.